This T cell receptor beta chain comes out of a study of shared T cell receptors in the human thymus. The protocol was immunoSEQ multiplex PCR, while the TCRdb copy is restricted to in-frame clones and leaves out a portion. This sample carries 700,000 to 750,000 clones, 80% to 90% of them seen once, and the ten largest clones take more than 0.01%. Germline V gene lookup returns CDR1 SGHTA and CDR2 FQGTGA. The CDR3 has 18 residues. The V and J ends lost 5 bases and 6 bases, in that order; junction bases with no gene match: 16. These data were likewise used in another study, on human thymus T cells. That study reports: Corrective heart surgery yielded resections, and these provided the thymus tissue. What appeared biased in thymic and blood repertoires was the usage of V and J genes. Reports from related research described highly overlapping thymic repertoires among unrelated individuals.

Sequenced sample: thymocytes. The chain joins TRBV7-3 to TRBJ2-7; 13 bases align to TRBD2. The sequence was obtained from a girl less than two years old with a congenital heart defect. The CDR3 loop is CASSLLPGLAGRSSEQYF. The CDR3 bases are TGTGCCAGCAGCCTGTTGCCGGGACTAGCGGGGAGGAGCAGCGAGCAGTACTTC.